The 20 T cell receptor beta chains presented below share a single source sample, sequenced in a study of vaccination and CD4 T cells after COVID-19. An Oncomine TCR Beta short-read assay was used to sequence the DNA from cultured CD4+ T cells. TCRdb used MiXCR to reprocess the PCR reads, holding one entry per CDR3 protein. This sample has around 6,800 distinct CDR3 sequences, with 74% found just once. Sample treatment: roughly 10-day PBMC culture with coronavirus spike peptide pools or control peptides (ViraFEST assay). The antigens for these receptors are not known. The specimen was CD4+ T cells from blood, cultured in vitro. The receptors here all came from a human donor who had recovered from COVID-19.

This clonotype was observed once. V is TRBV20-1 and J is TRBJ1-2; 9 nucleotides agree with TRBD1. The junction had 6 bases not matched to a gene; V was cut back by 3 bases and J by 4 bases. This CDR3 spans 14 amino acids. Germline-derived CDR1 and CDR2 are DFQATT and SNEGSKA (reference sequence). The CDR3 coding sequence is TGCAGTGCTAGCCTACAGGGGGCCGGCTATGGCTACACCTTC. The encoded protein is CSASLQGAGYGYTF.

V usage is TRBV11-1 and J usage is TRBJ1-2; D is unresolved. Trimming left V 1 base short and J 6 bases short, with 9 bases between. Per germline, CDR1 SGHAT and CDR2 FQDESV (reference sequence). The CDR3 runs to 13 residues. The CDR3 region is CASSLDSSHGYTF. Written as DNA, the CDR3 is TGTGCCAGCAGCTTAGACAGTTCCCATGGCTACACCTTC. Full variable domain (remainder filled in from reference TRBV11-1 and TRBJ1-2): EAEVAQSPRYKITEKSQAVAFWCDPISGHATLYWYRQILGQGPELLVQFQDESVVDDSQLPKDRFSAERLKGVDSTLKIQPAELGDSAMYLCASSLDSSHGYTFGSGTRLTVV.

The rearrangement links TRBV20-1 to TRBJ2-3; 7 nucleotides line up with TRBD2. This CDR3 spans 15 amino acids. Germline V CDR1 and CDR2: DFQATT, SNEGSKA (reference sequence). CDR3 bases: TGCAGGCTCGGGGGTGGCGGGAGTTTGGCAGATACGCAGTATTTT. Amino acids: CRLGGGGSLADTQYF.

V usage is TRBV19 and J usage is TRBJ1-5; D not certain. There are 14 residues in the CDR3. Deletions cut 3 bases from V and 3 bases from J, with 9 bases between. CDR1 and CDR2 (germline): LNHDA, SQIVND (reference sequence). DNA for the CDR3: TGTGCCAGTAGTATTGTACAGTTCAATCAGCCCCAGCATTTT. It yields the protein CASSIVQFNQPQHF.

The chain has TRBV27 and TRBJ2-5; D perhaps matches TRBD2 (5 bases). In germline, CDR1 is MNHEY, CDR2 SMNVEV (reference sequence). Trimming took off 7 bases at V and 5 bases at J, with 14 bases between the two ends. This CDR3 region has 13 residues. Here the CDR3 DNA reads TGTGCCAGCAAAACGGGGTATACGGAGACCCAGTACTTC. This translates into CASKTGYTETQYF.

This chain uses TRBV20-1 with TRBJ1-2; 9 bases fit TRBD1. This CDR3 contains 14 residues. V lost 6 bases, J lost 5 bases, and 10 bases stayed unmatched. Germline CDR1 DFQATT, CDR2 SNEGSKA (reference sequence). This CDR3 is CSAKTGTGLYGYTF. CDR3 DNA sequence: TGCAGTGCAAAAACCGGGACAGGGCTATATGGCTACACCTTC.

The V gene is TRBV20-1, the J gene TRBJ2-2, with D uncertain. This CDR3 comprises 11 residues. Germline assignment: CDR1 DFQATT and CDR2 SNEGSKA (reference sequence). Deletions cut 8 bases from V and 2 bases from J, with 6 bases between. CDR3 amino acids: CSPSNTGELFF. The CDR3 region has the DNA TGCAGTCCCTCAAACACCGGGGAGCTGTTTTTT.

J is TRBJ1-2 and V is TRBV7-8, with 10 positions matching TRBD1. The CDR3 runs 16 residues. Germline CDR1 SGHVS, CDR2 FQNEAQ. J lost 7 bases, V lost 3 bases, and 11 bases had no gene match. The CDR3 here is CASSFSTGGEAGGYTF. In DNA, the CDR3 is TGTGCCAGCAGCTTCTCGACAGGGGGCGAGGCAGGTGGCTACACCTTC.

This CDR3 is CATSDLQGGQKKETQYF. CDR3 nucleotide sequence: TGTGCCACCAGTGATTTGCAGGGGGGGCAGAAAAAAGAGACCCAGTACTTC. V usage is TRBV24-1 and J usage is TRBJ2-5; D may correspond to TRBD1 or TRBD2 (7 bases each). This CDR3 is 17 amino acids long. Trimming left V 0 bases short and J 3 bases short, with 16 bases between. Germline values: CDR1 KGHDR, CDR2 SFDVKD.

This clonotype was seen more than once but under ten times. Written as DNA, the CDR3 is TGTGCCAGCAGGGGAATAAACGACAGGTGGCCCTATGGCTACACCTTC. It codes for CASRGINDRWPYGYTF. The chain employs TRBV6-1 and TRBJ1-2, with D possibly being TRBD1 (6 bases). From germline, CDR1 is MNHNS and CDR2 SASEGT. The CDR3 has 16 residues. The germline V and J ends were trimmed by 6 bases and 4 bases, with 21 bases remaining between them.

The genes are TRBV19 and TRBJ1-5, with TRBD1 identical over 7 bases. Germline V lookup: CDR1 LNHDA, CDR2 SQIVND (reference sequence). The CDR3 sequence is 15 residues long. The V gene end was trimmed by 2 bases and the J gene end by 0 bases; junction bases not matched to a gene: 1. CDR3 bases: TGTGCCAGTAGTATACAGGGGGATAGCAATCAGCCCCAGCATTTT. Protein: CASSIQGDSNQPQHF.

The CDR3 reads CATKQFRGYEQYF. DNA of the CDR3: TGTGCCACCAAACAGTTCAGGGGTTACGAGCAGTACTTC. This chain links TRBV10-3 with TRBJ2-7, with a tentative D call TRBD1 (6 bases). The CDR3 has 13 amino acids. The germline V gene has CDR1 ENHRY and CDR2 SYGVKD. The V and J ends lost 10 bases and 4 bases respectively, with 17 bases between them.

The gene calls are TRBV25-1 and TRBJ1-2; D gene ambiguous. The V end lost 3 bases, the J end lost 0 bases, and 8 bases lay between the germline ends. Looked up from germline, CDR1 is MGHDK and CDR2 is SYGVNS. CDR3 size: 14 residues. The CDR3 DNA follows: TGTGCCAGCAGTGACCGCAGCGCTAACTATGGCTACACCTTC. Its protein product is CASSDRSANYGYTF.

The rearrangement links TRBV27 to TRBJ1-1, with 7 bases lining up with TRBD1. The V segment lost 1 base and the J segment 4 bases; nucleotides outside the gene matches: 0. Germline V gene lookup returns CDR1 MNHEY and CDR2 SMNVEV (reference sequence). CDR3 size: 13 residues. CDR3 region: CASSLYRGTEAFF. The CDR3 coding sequence is TGTGCCAGCAGTTTATACAGGGGCACTGAAGCTTTCTTT.

The rearrangement links TRBV11-2 to TRBJ2-5, with TRBD1 identical over 8 bases. The CDR3 length is 15 residues. The germline V gene encodes CDR1 SGHAT and CDR2 FQNNGV. V shed 1 base and J 1 base; nucleotides not matched to a gene: 2. CDR3 sequence (DNA): TGTGCCAGCAGCTTAGGGGGGACAGGCCAAGAGACCCAGTACTTC. It yields the protein CASSLGGTGQETQYF.

The V call is TRBV20-1, the J call TRBJ2-5, with TRBD1 matching over 10 bases. Germline V lookup: CDR1 DFQATT, CDR2 SNEGSKA (reference sequence). V trimming: 1 base; J trimming: 5 bases; junction bases outside the gene matches: 13. The CDR3 is 17 residues long. CDR3 sequence (DNA): TGCAGTGCTAGAGGGGTTGGACAGGGGGATTCATTGGAGACCCAGTACTTC. Translating it yields CSARGVGQGDSLETQYF.

The chain is built from TRBV19 and TRBJ1-3, with D unclear. Germline-derived CDR1 and CDR2 are LNHDA and SQIVND (reference sequence). The length of the CDR3 is 14 residues. V was pared by 1 base and J by 3 bases, with 7 bases between. Here the CDR3 DNA reads TGTGCCAGTAGTATAGCGGGGATTGGAAACACCATATATTTT. This gives the protein CASSIAGIGNTIYF.

In its sample, this clonotype was seen once. V is TRBV7-9 and J is TRBJ2-7; TRBD1 matches 7 bases. Germline loops: CDR1 SEHNR, CDR2 FQNEAQ (reference sequence). The V segment lost 6 bases and the J segment 2 bases; nucleotides outside the gene matches: 7. CDR3 length equals 14 residues. DNA for the CDR3: TGTGCCAGCAGGCGCACAGGGGACCCCTACGAGCAGTACTTC. It specifies CASRRTGDPYEQYF.

This rearrangement joins TRBV19 to TRBJ2-7, with D tentatively TRBD1 or TRBD2 (5 bases each). The CDR3 loop spans 13 amino acids. Germline-derived CDR1 and CDR2 are LNHDA and SQIVND (reference sequence). Trimming pared 3 bases from V and 4 bases from J, leaving 10 bases between. This CDR3 is CASSIPGSYEQYF. The CDR3 coding sequence is TGTGCCAGTAGTATTCCAGGGAGTTACGAGCAGTACTTC.

The genes are TRBV6-1 and TRBJ2-5, with TRBD1 matching 7 bases. Germline V CDR1 and CDR2: MNHNS, SASEGT. There are 14 residues in the CDR3. Trimming at V came to 5 bases and at J to 5 bases, leaving 8 bases not matched to a gene. The CDR3 region is CASSLRDSKETQYF. The CDR3 DNA follows: TGTGCCAGCAGTCTCCGGGACAGTAAGGAGACCCAGTACTTC.